This note documents a single T cell receptor beta chain sequence. Its specificity is not known. This entry belongs to a study of CD8 T cells in ankylosing spondylitis. Study observations and caveats: One TCR beta motif, made up of roughly eight highly homologous variants, appeared characteristic of ankylosing spondylitis blood. Disease-linked clones reportedly concentrated significantly in matched ankylosing spondylitis synovial fluid. Before this, some motif variants had been reported in reactive arthritis synovial fluid and blood.

Germline assignment: CDR1 MNHEY and CDR2 SMNVEV (reference sequence). The CDR3 totals 17 residues. Trimming at V came to 3 bases and at J to 3 bases, leaving 10 bases not matched to a gene. Using its own MiXCR run on the 5' RACE reads, TCRdb lists one record per CDR3 protein. The data show approximately 150,000 distinct CDR3 sequences, around 43% seen once. V gene TRBV27 combines with J gene TRBJ2-1, with 8 bases lining up with TRBD2. The sample comprised synovial fluid, either unsorted or a sorted T cell fraction (not recorded which). The TCR originated in a male donor with ankylosing spondylitis. CDR3 residues: CASSFLREAFFYNEQFF. The CDR3 DNA is TGTGCCAGCAGTTTCCTGCGGGAGGCCTTCTTCTACAATGAGCAGTTCTTC.